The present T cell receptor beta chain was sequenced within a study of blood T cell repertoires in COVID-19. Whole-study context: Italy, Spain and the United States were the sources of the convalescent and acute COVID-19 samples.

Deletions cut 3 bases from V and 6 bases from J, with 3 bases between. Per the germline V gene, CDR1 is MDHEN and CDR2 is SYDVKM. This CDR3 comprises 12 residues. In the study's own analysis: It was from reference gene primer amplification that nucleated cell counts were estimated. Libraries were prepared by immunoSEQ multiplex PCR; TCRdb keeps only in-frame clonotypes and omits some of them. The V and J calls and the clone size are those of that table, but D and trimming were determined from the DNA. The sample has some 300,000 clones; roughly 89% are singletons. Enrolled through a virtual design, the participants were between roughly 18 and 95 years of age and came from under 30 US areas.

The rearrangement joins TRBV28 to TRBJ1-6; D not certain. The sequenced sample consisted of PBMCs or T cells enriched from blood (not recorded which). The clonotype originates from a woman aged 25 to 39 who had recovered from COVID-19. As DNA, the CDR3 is TGTGCCAGCAGTTTCTCTAATTCACCCCTCCACTTT. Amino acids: CASSFSNSPLHF. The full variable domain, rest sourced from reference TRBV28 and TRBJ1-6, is DVKVTQSSRYLVKRTGEKVFLECVQDMDHENMFWYRQDPGLGLRLIYFSYDVKMKEKGDIPEGYSVSREKKERFSLILESASTNQTSMYLCASSFSNSPLHFGNGTRLTVT.